The 21 T cell receptor beta chains listed next were all sequenced from one sample in a study of graft-versus-host responses after intestinal transplantation (dated by TCRdb to the early 2020s). Libraries were prepared through the immunoSEQ multiplex PCR assay. This is the immuneACCESS table as TCRdb keeps it, with only in-frame sequences that have V and J called. A part of the clones is gone; compared with another copy, unresolved V genes explain less than half, and the rest is unexplained. For this sample there are approximately 100,000 clones; 80% to 95% appear just once. In total, the top ten clones hold more than 0.95% of the sample. The time point label, as the study defines it: cells obtained before transplantation from donor or recipient. No antigen has been assigned to these receptors. The starting material was unstimulated CD8+ T cells sorted from spleen or lymph node cells, obtained before intestinal transplant. The receptors derive from a human donor who received an intestinal transplant.

This CDR3 is CASSGQGTDGYTF. The CDR3 DNA follows: TGTGCCAGCAGCGGACAGGGAACGGATGGCTACACCTTC. The genes are TRBV5-4 and TRBJ1-2; 8 bases are shared with TRBD1. The CDR3 contains 13 residues. V was clipped by 4 bases and J by 6 bases; unmatched bases: 5. Germline V CDR1 and CDR2: SGHNT, YYREEE (reference sequence).

This clone was counted a single time. The rearrangement uses TRBV9 and TRBJ2-5, with D possibly matching TRBD2 (6 bases). Germline loops: CDR1 SGDLS, CDR2 YYNGEE. V was clipped by 3 bases and J by 5 bases, with 14 bases between them. The CDR3 loop spans 14 amino acids. The CDR3 loop is CASSAGRDLETQYF. The CDR3 DNA reads TGTGCCAGCAGCGCCGGGCGGGACTTGGAGACCCAGTACTTC.

This clone has only one observation. One junction end disagrees with the germline gene, perhaps due to a read error. This same CDR3 is encoded by further DNA sequences in the sample. The genes are TRBV7-6 and TRBJ2-1, with 7 bases matching TRBD2. This CDR3 is 15 amino acids long. Germline V gene lookup returns CDR1 SGHVS and CDR2 FNYEAQ. DNA of the CDR3: TGTGCCAGCAGCTTGGGGGAGGGCTCCTACAATGAGCAATTCTTC. Its protein product is CASSLGEGSYNEQFF. The full variable domain, completed using reference TRBV7-6 and TRBJ2-1, is GAGVSQSPRYKVTKRGQDVALRCDPISGHVSLYWYRQALGQGPEFLTYFNYEAQQDKSGLPNDRFSAERPEGSISTLTIQRTEQRDSAMYRCASSLGEGSYNEQFFGPGTRLTVL.

V gene TRBV27 combines with J gene TRBJ1-1; 9 bases agree with TRBD1. The CDR3 has 13 amino acids. CDR1 and CDR2 (germline): MNHEY, SMNVEV (reference sequence). V trimming: 6 bases; J trimming: 6 bases; junction bases outside the gene matches: 5. CDR3 coding DNA: TGTGCCAGCAGGCCGGGACAGGGACCTGAAGCTTTCTTT. Protein: CASRPGQGPEAFF.

This rearrangement joins TRBV7-3 to TRBJ2-1; possibly TRBD2 for D (7 bases). This CDR3 contains 18 residues. Trimming stripped 4 bases from V and 0 bases from J, with 19 bases between. The germline V gene encodes CDR1 SGHTA and CDR2 FQGTGA. CDR3 nucleotide sequence: TGTGCCAGCAGCTACGACGGGGGGCCTCCTAGCTCCTACAATGAGCAGTTCTTC. It encodes CASSYDGGPPSSYNEQFF.

The chain is built from TRBV5-6 and TRBJ2-1, with D possibly being TRBD2 (6 bases). The CDR3 runs 14 residues. V was cut by 1 base and J by 4 bases, with 9 bases left in between. The germline V gene has CDR1 SGHDT and CDR2 YYEEEE. The CDR3 DNA is TGTGCCAGCAGCTTGCCGGGGGAGTACAATGAGCAGTTCTTC. Its translation: CASSLPGEYNEQFF.

This sequence joins TRBV27 and TRBJ1-3; D not resolved. The CDR3 has 15 residues. Germline V gene lookup returns CDR1 MNHEY and CDR2 SMNVEV (reference sequence). V was pared by 4 bases and J by 0 bases, with 10 bases between. The CDR3 loop is CASSSGHLSGNTIYF. For the CDR3, the DNA is TGTGCCAGCAGTTCCGGCCACCTCTCTGGAAACACCATATATTTT.

The CDR3 is CASSQGEGGVQETQYF. CDR3 nucleotides: TGTGCCAGCAGCCAAGGGGAGGGGGGGGTGCAAGAGACCCAGTACTTC. The chain uses TRBV4-2 and TRBJ2-5, with D maybe TRBD2 (7 bases). Germline V lookup: CDR1 LGHNA, CDR2 YNFKEQ. This CDR3 contains 16 residues. Trimming shortened V by 1 base and J by 2 bases, and 14 bases separated the two germline ends.

The chain uses TRBV7-8 and TRBJ2-1; D ambiguous. Per germline, CDR1 SGHVS and CDR2 FQNEAQ. This CDR3 is 15 amino acids long. Trimming shortened V by 1 base and J by 4 bases, and 11 bases separated the two germline ends. DNA of the CDR3: TGTGCCAGCAGCTTAGAGGTAGGGCCATACAATGAGCAGTTCTTC. It is translated as CASSLEVGPYNEQFF.

This chain connects TRBV19 to TRBJ1-1; no firm D call. The length of the CDR3 is 15 residues. CDR1 is LNHDA and CDR2 is SQIVND in the germline V gene (reference sequence). Trimming took 3 bases from V and 0 from J, leaving 11 bases between them. CDR3 nucleotides: TGTGCCAGTAGTATGTTCAGCTCGATGAACACTGAAGCTTTCTTT. Its protein product is CASSMFSSMNTEAFF.

This rearrangement joins TRBV7-9 to TRBJ2-7; 10 positions match TRBD1. The ends lost 4 bases at V and 2 bases at J; junction bases unmatched: 5. This CDR3 is built from 15 residues. CDR1 SEHNR and CDR2 FQNEAQ come from the germline V gene (reference sequence). CDR3 sequence (DNA): TGTGCCAGCAGCTCGTGGACAGGGGGTACCTACGAGCAGTACTTC. Encoded protein: CASSSWTGGTYEQYF.

This sequence joins TRBV4-1 and TRBJ2-5; D is perhaps TRBD2 (6 bases). Trimming cost V 4 bases and J 1 base, with 10 bases left between them. The CDR3 runs to 14 residues. CDR1 and CDR2 from the germline V gene are MGHRA and YSYEKL. CDR3 region: CASSPDYTQETQYF. Written as DNA, the CDR3 is TGCGCCAGCAGCCCGGACTATACCCAAGAGACCCAGTACTTC.

The chain is built from TRBV4-1 and TRBJ1-1; 8 positions agree with TRBD1. V gave up 4 bases and J gave up 2 bases; unmatched junction bases: 9. The CDR3 runs 16 residues. The V gene's germline CDR1 is MGHRA and CDR2 YSYEKL. The CDR3 reads CASSRPPGQGNTEAFF. The CDR3 nucleotides are TGCGCCAGCAGCCGCCCCCCCGGACAGGGAAACACTGAAGCTTTCTTT.

This rearrangement joins TRBV19 to TRBJ2-3; D possibly uses TRBD1 or TRBD2 (5 bases each). The CDR3 length is 17 residues. V shed 3 bases and J shed 2 bases, with 18 bases lying between them. CDR1 is LNHDA and CDR2 is SQIVND in the germline V gene (reference sequence). The CDR3 DNA is TGTGCCAGTAGTATGGGGGACGGCGGGTGGGACACAGATACGCAGTATTTT. Protein sequence: CASSMGDGGWDTDTQYF.

The J gene is TRBJ2-3, the V gene TRBV25-1; D is possibly TRBD1 or TRBD2 (5 bases each). CDR1 MGHDK and CDR2 SYGVNS come from the germline V gene. This CDR3 spans 14 amino acids. Trimming pared 3 bases from V and 11 bases from J, leaving 18 bases between. The CDR3 protein is CASSDAGLGAEQYF. CDR3 in DNA: TGTGCCAGCAGTGACGCGGGCTTAGGGGCCGAGCAGTATTTT.

The chain links TRBV7-8 to TRBJ2-7; TRBD1 matches 9 bases. Germline V gene data show CDR1 as SGHVS and CDR2 as FQNEAQ. This CDR3 region has 14 residues. J gave up 3 bases and V 7 bases, and 7 bases lay outside the gene matches. The CDR3 loop reads CASNPGTGLYEQYF. The CDR3 bases are TGTGCCAGCAATCCCGGGACAGGGCTCTACGAGCAGTACTTC.

The chain couples TRBV6-5 to TRBJ1-1; D unresolved. The CDR3 contains 12 residues. V lost 5 bases, J lost 5 bases, and 9 bases lay in between. Germline loops: CDR1 MNHEY, CDR2 SVGAGI. CDR3 residues: CASSNAGTEAFF. As DNA, the CDR3 is TGTGCCAGCAGTAACGCGGGGACTGAAGCTTTCTTT.

The V call is TRBV6-6, the J call TRBJ1-4; no clear D gene. V gave up 2 bases and J gave up 0 bases, with 4 bases separating them. CDR1 is MNHNY, CDR2 SVGAGI, per germline (reference sequence). The CDR3 consists of 14 residues. The CDR3 nucleotides read TGTGCCAGCAGTTACGAGACAACTAATGAAAAACTGTTTTTT. Translated, it gives CASSYETTNEKLFF.

The chain uses TRBV7-2 and TRBJ2-2, with 8 bases that match TRBD1. The CDR3 has 15 amino acids. Losses at the gene ends were 6 bases for V and 6 bases for J; bases not matched to a gene: 9. CDR1 SGHTA and CDR2 FQGNSA come from the germline V gene. CDR3 in DNA: TGTGCCAGCAGGCGGACAGGGTCTCAGGCCGGGGAGCTGTTTTTT. Amino acid sequence: CASRRTGSQAGELFF.

To note about this clone: The same CDR3 can be traced to other DNA sequences in this sample. This chain uses TRBV4-1 with TRBJ2-7, with 7 bases that match TRBD2. Germline V gene data show CDR1 as MGHRA and CDR2 as YSYEKL. This CDR3 spans 12 amino acids. Trimming took 4 bases from V and 4 from J; bases not matched to a gene: 1. The CDR3 coding sequence is TGCGCCAGCAGCCCCGGGGGGTACGAGCAGTACTTC. Translating it yields CASSPGGYEQYF.

V is TRBV15 and J is TRBJ1-5; no definite D call. In germline, CDR1 is LNHNV, CDR2 YYDKDF (reference sequence). Trimming pared 0 bases from V and 0 bases from J, leaving 3 bases between. The CDR3 length is 14 residues. In DNA, the CDR3 is TGTGCCACCAGCAGAGACCTTAGCAATCAGCCCCAGCATTTT. Translation: CATSRDLSNQPQHF.